This entry lists 18 T cell receptor beta chains sequenced from one sample in a study of blood T cell repertoires in COVID-19. The repertoire was sequenced with immunoSEQ multiplex PCR; TCRdb's copy has only in-frame clones and lacks some. The sample lists fewer than 500,000 clones, about 90% occurring once. Source material: PBMCs or T cells enriched from blood (not recorded which). These receptors originate from a man aged 30-40 years who had recovered from COVID-19.

The rearrangement uses TRBV5-5 and TRBJ2-7; 10 nucleotides match TRBD1. The germline V gene encodes CDR1 SGHKS and CDR2 YYEKEE (reference sequence). With 4 bases clipped from V and 5 bases from J, the junction kept 9 bases outside the gene matches. The CDR3 runs to 15 residues. The CDR3 region is CASSPAPGQGNEQYF. The CDR3 DNA reads as TGTGCCAGCAGCCCGGCCCCGGGACAGGGGAACGAGCAGTACTTC.

The chain carries TRBV30 and TRBJ2-4, with no clear D. Looked up from germline, CDR1 is GTSNPN and CDR2 is SVGIG (reference sequence). The CDR3 is made up of 14 amino acids. Trimming pared 4 bases from V and 0 bases from J, leaving 10 bases between. CDR3 sequence reads: CAWTGYLAKNIQYF. The CDR3 DNA sequence: TGTGCCTGGACAGGCTACCTAGCCAAAAACATTCAGTACTTC.

To note about this clone: Within the sample, other DNA sequences also encode this same CDR3. The rearrangement joins TRBV20-1 to TRBJ1-2; D may be TRBD1 (5 bases). This CDR3 region has 11 residues. Germline lookup yields CDR1 DFQATT and CDR2 SNEGSKA (reference sequence). Trimming cost V 5 bases and J 5 bases, with 9 bases left between them. Here the CDR3 reads CSARGSYGYTF. CDR3 DNA: TGCAGTGCTCGGGGGTCTTATGGCTACACCTTC.

The gene calls are TRBV5-4 and TRBJ1-2; the D gene is possibly TRBD1 (6 bases). Germline lookup yields CDR1 SGHNT and CDR2 YYREEE (reference sequence). There are 12 residues in the CDR3. Trimming removed 4 bases at V and 6 bases at J, with 10 bases between. The CDR3 coding sequence is TGTGCCAGCAGCACAGACAGGAATGGCTACACCTTC. Its protein is CASSTDRNGYTF.

CDR3 coding DNA: TGTGCCAGCAGTTCCCCGACAGTAAACACTGAAGCTTTCTTT. Amino acid sequence: CASSSPTVNTEAFF. This chain connects TRBV6-2 or TRBV6-3 to TRBJ1-1, with a weak D call TRBD1 (5 bases). CDR3 size: 14 residues. Looked up from germline, CDR1 is MNHEY and CDR2 is SVGEGT. V gave up 4 bases and J gave up 2 bases, with 11 bases separating them.

V gene TRBV15 combines with J gene TRBJ1-1; maybe TRBD1 (6 bases). The germline V gene encodes CDR1 LNHNV and CDR2 YYDKDF (reference sequence). Trimming took 0 bases from V and 9 from J, leaving 11 bases between them. There are 13 residues in the CDR3. CDR3 residues: CATSRDPDRKAFF. CDR3 DNA sequence: TGTGCCACCAGCAGAGATCCCGACAGGAAAGCTTTCTTT.

The chain is built from TRBV6-2 or TRBV6-3 and TRBJ2-3, with 9 bases identical to TRBD2. CDR1 and CDR2 (germline): MNHEY, SVGEGT. The CDR3 has 15 amino acids. V dropped 5 bases and J dropped 0; count of bases not matched to a gene: 3. CDR3 coding DNA: TGTGCCAGCAGTCTTAGCGGGGGAAGCACAGATACGCAGTATTTT. It yields the protein CASSLSGGSTDTQYF.

In this sample, this clone turned up once. The chain has TRBV7-8 and TRBJ1-5; D gene uncertain. Per germline, CDR1 SGHVS and CDR2 FQNEAQ. V lost 1 base to trimming and J lost 0 bases, with 10 bases between them. The CDR3 spans 16 residues. The CDR3 here is CASSLGTAYSNQPQHF. The CDR3 coding sequence is TGTGCCAGCAGCTTAGGCACAGCTTATAGCAATCAGCCCCAGCATTTT.

The rearrangement joins TRBV7-8 to TRBJ2-2, with a tentative D call TRBD1 (6 bases). The germline gives CDR1 SGHVS, CDR2 FQNEAQ. There are 15 residues in the CDR3. V gave up 5 bases and J gave up 0 bases, with 10 bases separating them. The DNA of the CDR3 is TGTGCCAGCAGCCCGAGACAGGCGAACACCGGGGAGCTGTTTTTT. Amino acid sequence: CASSPRQANTGELFF.

The chain is built from TRBV2 and TRBJ1-2, with 9 bases fitting TRBD1. Germline values: CDR1 SNHLY, CDR2 FYNNEI. The V and J ends lost 9 bases and 6 bases, in that order; junction bases with no gene match: 11. This CDR3 has 14 residues. For the CDR3, the DNA is TGTGCCAGGGGCGTGGGGACAGGGCACGATGGCTACACCTTC. The encoded protein is CARGVGTGHDGYTF.

The chain combines TRBV3-1 (or the pseudogene TRBV3-2) with TRBJ1-4; 8 bases line up with TRBD1. Germline V gene sequence: CDR1 LGHDT, CDR2 YNNKEL (reference sequence). The CDR3 is 15 amino acids. The trim removed 2 bases at V and 7 bases at J, leaving 6 bases unmatched. This CDR3 is CASSQIGQGTEKLFF. In nucleotides, the CDR3 is TGTGCCAGCAGCCAAATAGGACAGGGCACTGAAAAACTGTTTTTT.

This clone was counted a single time. The chain is built from TRBV5-1 and TRBJ1-1; D may be TRBD1 (6 bases). The CDR3 loop spans 13 amino acids. V lost 3 bases, J lost 1 base, and 7 bases lay in between. Germline V gene sequence: CDR1 SGHRS, CDR2 YFSETQ. The CDR3 region is CASSSRGNTEAFF. The CDR3 DNA reads as TGCGCCAGCAGCTCCAGGGGGAACACTGAAGCTTTCTTT.

This rearrangement joins TRBV7-9 to TRBJ2-1; D is ambiguous. The CDR3 loop spans 12 amino acids. Germline V gene data show CDR1 as SEHNR and CDR2 as FQNEAQ (reference sequence). Trimming took off 7 bases at V and 5 bases at J, with 9 bases between the two ends. CDR3 in DNA: TGTGCCAGCACCCCATTCCACAATGAGCAGTTCTTC. Residues: CASTPFHNEQFF.

The chain has TRBV28 and TRBJ2-7; possible D gene TRBD2, 6 bases. Trimming left V 6 bases short and J 2 bases short, with 14 bases between. Germline V lookup: CDR1 MDHEN, CDR2 SYDVKM. This CDR3 contains 14 residues. This CDR3 is CASSRGGDTYEQYF. The CDR3 DNA reads TGTGCCAGCAGCCGCGGCGGGGATACCTACGAGCAGTACTTC.

The chain links TRBV7-2 to TRBJ1-2; maybe TRBD1 (6 bases). V lost 8 bases, J lost 4 bases, and 14 bases lay in between. CDR1 and CDR2 (germline): SGHTA, FQGNSA. The CDR3 runs to 13 residues. The CDR3 is CASSSRGSYGYTF. CDR3 sequence (DNA): TGTGCCAGCTCAAGCAGGGGTTCCTATGGCTACACCTTC.

J is TRBJ1-3 and V is TRBV18; 7 bases are a match to TRBD1. V lost 8 bases, J lost 0 bases, and 7 bases stayed unmatched. Germline CDR1 and CDR2: KGHSH and LQKENI. The CDR3 contains 15 residues. The chain's CDR3 is CASARQGPSGNTIYF. The CDR3 nucleotides are TGTGCCAGCGCCAGACAGGGCCCCTCTGGAAACACCATATATTTT.

In its sample, this clone was seen a few times. The V and J genes are TRBV9 and TRBJ1-3; 8 nucleotides match TRBD1. Germline V gene sequence: CDR1 SGDLS, CDR2 YYNGEE. The CDR3 sequence is 16 residues long. J was trimmed by 3 bases and V by 0 bases; bases with no gene match: 5. CDR3 region: CASSVARDRLGNTIYF. The CDR3 DNA reads as TGTGCCAGCAGCGTAGCCCGGGACAGGCTTGGAAACACCATATATTTT.

The chain employs TRBV7-9 and TRBJ2-1; maybe TRBD2 (5 bases). Germline V lookup: CDR1 SEHNR, CDR2 FQNEAQ (reference sequence). The V end lost 0 bases, the J end lost 0 bases, and 12 bases lay between the germline ends. The CDR3 has 17 residues. The CDR3 nucleotides read TGTGCCAGCAGCTTAGCGGACTTCGGTAGCTCCTACAATGAGCAGTTCTTC. This translates into CASSLADFGSSYNEQFF.